This is a list of T cell receptor beta chains from one sample in a study of cytomegalovirus exposure and HLA in healthy donors. Profiled with immunoSEQ multiplex PCR; TCRdb holds only in-frame clones, not every one. Of 150,000 to 200,000 clones in the sample, around 70% were seen once. Input material: PBMCs. Receptors originate from a man between 18 and 35 years old in good health and CMV-seropositive. The CDR3 runs from the conserved cysteine through the conserved F or W. Each record gives: J gene, V gene, clone size, D gene, CDR3 DNA, CDR3 protein. D genes are given only for firm matches. Clone sizes are given selectively: once, few, many, or a class where the clone is expanded.

j_gene: TRBJ2-1
v_gene: TRBV5-1
abundance: NA
d_gene: NA
CDR3nt: TGCGCCAGCAGCTTGATGCGGGGGCTTAACAATGAGCAGTTCTTC
CDR3aa: CASSLMRGLNNEQFF

j_gene: TRBJ2-2
v_gene: TRBV7-2
abundance: NA
d_gene: NA
CDR3nt: TGTGCCAGCAGCTCTTTAGGGGGTGCGAACACCGGGGAGCTGTTTTTT
CDR3aa: CASSSLGGANTGELFF

j_gene: TRBJ2-3
v_gene: TRBV6-1
abundance: NA
d_gene: NA
CDR3nt: TGTGCCAGCAGTGAAATAAACAGAAGCACAGATACGCAGTATTTT
CDR3aa: CASSEINRSTDTQYF

j_gene: TRBJ2-5
v_gene: TRBV7-9
abundance: few
d_gene: TRBD2
CDR3nt: TGTGCCAGCAGCTTAAGCTCTAGCGGGAGACGGGAGACCCAGTACTTC
CDR3aa: CASSLSSSGRRETQYF

j_gene: TRBJ1-6
v_gene: TRBV21-1
abundance: NA
d_gene: NA
CDR3nt: TGTGCCAGCAACTTTCGCTCCTATAATTCACCCCTCCACTTT
CDR3aa: CASNFRSYNSPLHF

j_gene: TRBJ1-2
v_gene: TRBV19
abundance: NA
d_gene: NA
CDR3nt: TGTGCCAGTAGTACGGAATCTTACAGCTATGGCTACACCTTC
CDR3aa: CASSTESYSYGYTF

j_gene: TRBJ1-2
v_gene: TRBV5-4
abundance: few
d_gene: NA
CDR3nt: TGTGCCAGCAGCCTTAACCGACTGTATGGCTACACCTTC
CDR3aa: CASSLNRLYGYTF

j_gene: TRBJ2-3
v_gene: TRBV2
abundance: NA
d_gene: TRBD2
CDR3nt: TGTGCCAGCAGCTACCCGGGACTAGCGGCTACAGATACGCAGTATTTT
CDR3aa: CASSYPGLAATDTQYF

j_gene: TRBJ2-3
v_gene: TRBV5-1
abundance: NA
d_gene: NA
CDR3nt: TGCGCCAGCAGCTTGGCGGGGTCTAGCACAGATACGCAGTATTTT
CDR3aa: CASSLAGSSTDTQYF

j_gene: TRBJ1-1
v_gene: TRBV20-1
abundance: NA
d_gene: NA
CDR3nt: TGCAGTGCTAGAGGAGGGTCCGGAGCTTTCTTT
CDR3aa: CSARGGSGAFF

j_gene: TRBJ1-4
v_gene: TRBV19
abundance: NA
d_gene: NA
CDR3nt: TGTGCCAGTAGTATCACCGGGACACCAGAAAAACTGTTTTTT
CDR3aa: CASSITGTPEKLFF

j_gene: TRBJ1-1
v_gene: TRBV5-1
abundance: NA
d_gene: TRBD1
CDR3nt: TGCGCCAGCAGCTGGGGGACAGGGTTGAACACTGAAGCTTTCTTT
CDR3aa: CASSWGTGLNTEAFF

j_gene: TRBJ1-2
v_gene: TRBV13
abundance: NA
d_gene: NA
CDR3nt: TGTGCCAGCAGCTCAGACGGAGTCCCGAACTATGGCTACACCTTC
CDR3aa: CASSSDGVPNYGYTF

j_gene: TRBJ1-1
v_gene: TRBV7-7
abundance: NA
d_gene: NA
CDR3nt: TGTGCTAGCAGCTTAGCGGGCAGGCAGAACACTGAAGCTTTCTTT
CDR3aa: CASSLAGRQNTEAFF

j_gene: TRBJ1-2
v_gene: TRBV28
abundance: NA
d_gene: TRBD1
CDR3nt: TGTGCCAGCAGCCAGGGACAGGGTAGCTATGGCTACACCTTC
CDR3aa: CASSQGQGSYGYTF

j_gene: TRBJ2-5
v_gene: TRBV5-6
abundance: few
d_gene: TRBD2
CDR3nt: TGTGCCAGCAGCTTGGCCCCGGCGGGGGGGCGAGAGACCCAGTACTTC
CDR3aa: CASSLAPAGGRETQYF

j_gene: TRBJ1-2
v_gene: TRBV9
abundance: few
d_gene: TRBD1
CDR3nt: TGTGCCAGCAGCGGTACAGGGGGAGGAAACTATGGCTACACCTTC
CDR3aa: CASSGTGGGNYGYTF

j_gene: TRBJ1-1
v_gene: TRBV11-3
abundance: NA
d_gene: TRBD1
CDR3nt: TGTGCCAGCACATTCTGGGGACAGAGCAACACTGAAGCTTTCTTT
CDR3aa: CASTFWGQSNTEAFF

j_gene: TRBJ1-1
v_gene: TRBV5-1
abundance: NA
d_gene: NA
CDR3nt: TGCGCCAGCAGCGGTACAGCTAACACTGAAGCTTTCTTT
CDR3aa: CASSGTANTEAFF

j_gene: TRBJ2-3
v_gene: TRBV7-8
abundance: NA
d_gene: TRBD2
CDR3nt: TGTGCCAGCAGCTTAGGAGCATTGGGACTAGGAGCCGCAGATACGCAGTATTTT
CDR3aa: CASSLGALGLGAADTQYF

j_gene: TRBJ2-5
v_gene: TRBV9
abundance: NA
d_gene: NA
CDR3nt: TGTGCCAGCAGCGTAGCGGGGGTAGAGACCCAGTACTTC
CDR3aa: CASSVAGVETQYF

j_gene: TRBJ1-6
v_gene: TRBV6-5
abundance: NA
d_gene: TRBD1
CDR3nt: TGTGCCAGCAGTTCACCGGGACAGCCTTCGAATTCACCCCTCCACTTT
CDR3aa: CASSSPGQPSNSPLHF

j_gene: TRBJ1-5
v_gene: TRBV21-1
abundance: NA
d_gene: NA
CDR3nt: TGTGCCAGCAGCAAAGAACGAAGCGATCAGCCCCAGCATTTT
CDR3aa: CASSKERSDQPQHF

j_gene: TRBJ1-2
v_gene: TRBV29-1
abundance: NA
d_gene: NA
CDR3nt: TGCAGCGCCCCTGTCGGGAACTATGGCTACACCTTC
CDR3aa: CSAPVGNYGYTF

j_gene: TRBJ1-5
v_gene: TRBV28
abundance: NA
d_gene: NA
CDR3nt: TGTGCCAGCAGGGACAACAATCAGCCCCAGCATTTT
CDR3aa: CASRDNNQPQHF

j_gene: TRBJ1-1
v_gene: TRBV7-9
abundance: NA
d_gene: NA
CDR3nt: TGTGCCAGCAGGAACAGGTCCTTGAACACTGAAGCTTTCTTT
CDR3aa: CASRNRSLNTEAFF

j_gene: TRBJ1-1
v_gene: TRBV2
abundance: NA
d_gene: NA
CDR3nt: TGTGCCAGCACTACGATGTTGAACACTGAAGCTTTCTTT
CDR3aa: CASTTMLNTEAFF

j_gene: TRBJ2-2
v_gene: TRBV7-9
abundance: NA
d_gene: TRBD1
CDR3nt: TGTGCCAGCAGCTCCCCCCAGGGGGCGGCCGGGGAGCTGTTTTTT
CDR3aa: CASSSPQGAAGELFF

j_gene: TRBJ1-2
v_gene: TRBV13
abundance: few
d_gene: NA
CDR3nt: TGTGCCAGCAGCTTATACGGTGTCAACTATGGCTACACCTTC
CDR3aa: CASSLYGVNYGYTF

j_gene: TRBJ1-1
v_gene: TRBV11-2
abundance: NA
d_gene: NA
CDR3nt: TGTGCCAGCAGCCTATCAGCGGTAAACACTGAAGCTTTCTTT
CDR3aa: CASSLSAVNTEAFF

j_gene: TRBJ1-1
v_gene: TRBV30
abundance: NA
d_gene: NA
CDR3nt: TGTGCCTGGAGTCCAGGGAGGGACACTGAAGCTTTCTTT
CDR3aa: CAWSPGRDTEAFF

j_gene: TRBJ1-2
v_gene: TRBV7-9
abundance: NA
d_gene: TRBD1
CDR3nt: TGTGCCAGCAGCTCGGGACAGAATCAAGGCTACACCTTC
CDR3aa: CASSSGQNQGYTF

j_gene: TRBJ1-1
v_gene: TRBV5-1
abundance: NA
d_gene: TRBD1
CDR3nt: TGCGCCAGCAGCCCCGGGACAGGGGGCGGTGAGACTGAAGCTTTCTTT
CDR3aa: CASSPGTGGGETEAFF

j_gene: TRBJ2-1
v_gene: TRBV6-1
abundance: NA
d_gene: TRBD2
CDR3nt: TGTGCCAGCAGTGAAGCTGGGCGGGGGGGCCGGAATGAGCAGTTCTTC
CDR3aa: CASSEAGRGGRNEQFF

j_gene: TRBJ1-1
v_gene: TRBV5-6
abundance: few
d_gene: NA
CDR3nt: TGTGCCAGCAGCTTATTAGACCGGCGGCCAGAAGCTTTCTTT
CDR3aa: CASSLLDRRPEAFF

j_gene: TRBJ1-2
v_gene: TRBV28
abundance: few
d_gene: TRBD1
CDR3nt: TGTGCCAGCAGTTCGGGACAGGGGCTTGGCTACACCTTC
CDR3aa: CASSSGQGLGYTF

j_gene: TRBJ2-1
v_gene: TRBV5-1
abundance: NA
d_gene: NA
CDR3nt: TGCGCCAGCCAACCAGCGGAGACCCTCTCCTACAATGAGCAGTTCTTC
CDR3aa: CASQPAETLSYNEQFF

j_gene: TRBJ1-1
v_gene: TRBV7-9
abundance: NA
d_gene: NA
CDR3nt: TGTACCAGCAGCTTAGTCCGAGCGGAAGCTTTCTTT
CDR3aa: CTSSLVRAEAFF

j_gene: TRBJ1-2
v_gene: TRBV11-2
abundance: NA
d_gene: TRBD1
CDR3nt: TGTGCCAGCAGCTTAGCCGGGACAGGGGAACTCTATGGCTACACCTTC
CDR3aa: CASSLAGTGELYGYTF

j_gene: TRBJ1-1
v_gene: TRBV6-1
abundance: NA
d_gene: NA
CDR3nt: TGTGCCAGCAGTGAAGACTGGAACACTGAAGCTTTCTTT
CDR3aa: CASSEDWNTEAFF

j_gene: TRBJ2-1
v_gene: TRBV2
abundance: NA
d_gene: NA
CDR3nt: TGTGCCAGCAGTGTGGGCTGGTCTAATGAGCAGTTCTTC
CDR3aa: CASSVGWSNEQFF

j_gene: TRBJ1-4
v_gene: TRBV25-1
abundance: few
d_gene: NA
CDR3nt: TGTGCCAGCTCCGCAACTAATGAAAAACTGTTTTTT
CDR3aa: CASSATNEKLFF

j_gene: TRBJ1-1
v_gene: TRBV19
abundance: NA
d_gene: NA
CDR3nt: TGTGCCAGTAGAAATAAGAGGACTGAAGCTTTCTTT
CDR3aa: CASRNKRTEAFF

j_gene: TRBJ1-6
v_gene: TRBV30
abundance: NA
d_gene: NA
CDR3nt: TGTGCCTGGAGTGTAGTAGCCCGCTATTTTTCACCCCTCCACTTT
CDR3aa: CAWSVVARYFSPLHF

j_gene: TRBJ2-3
v_gene: TRBV14
abundance: few
d_gene: TRBD2
CDR3nt: TGTGCCAGCAGCCAAGCGGGAGCGGGGGGTACGCAGTATTTT
CDR3aa: CASSQAGAGGTQYF

j_gene: TRBJ2-2
v_gene: TRBV28
abundance: NA
d_gene: NA
CDR3nt: TGTGCCAGCAGTTTGGCGGGCGGGCCGGAGACCGGGGAGCTGTTTTTT
CDR3aa: CASSLAGGPETGELFF

j_gene: TRBJ1-1
v_gene: TRBV6-5
abundance: NA
d_gene: TRBD1
CDR3nt: TGTGCCAGCAGTCGACAGGGGAACACTGAAGCTTTCTTT
CDR3aa: CASSRQGNTEAFF

j_gene: TRBJ1-2
v_gene: TRBV27
abundance: once
d_gene: NA
CDR3nt: TGTGCCAGCAGTTCCCCCGGTGCCGGCTACACCTTC
CDR3aa: CASSSPGAGYTF

j_gene: TRBJ2-4
v_gene: TRBV29-1
abundance: NA
d_gene: TRBD2
CDR3nt: TGCAGCGTCTCATTGGGGGGGGAAAACATTCAGTACTTC
CDR3aa: CSVSLGGENIQYF

j_gene: TRBJ1-3
v_gene: TRBV29-1
abundance: NA
d_gene: TRBD1
CDR3nt: TGCAGCGTCAGACAGGGGGGGGCTGGAAACACCATATATTTT
CDR3aa: CSVRQGGAGNTIYF

j_gene: TRBJ2-1
v_gene: TRBV4-2
abundance: NA
d_gene: NA
CDR3nt: TGTGCCAGCAGCCTTGGACTGGGATCTAACAATGAGCAGTTCTTC
CDR3aa: CASSLGLGSNNEQFF

j_gene: TRBJ1-5
v_gene: TRBV5-4
abundance: NA
d_gene: TRBD1
CDR3nt: TGTGCCAGCAGCTGGACAGGGCCGGATCAGCCCCAGCATTTT
CDR3aa: CASSWTGPDQPQHF

j_gene: TRBJ1-2
v_gene: TRBV7-8
abundance: NA
d_gene: TRBD1
CDR3nt: TGTGCCAGCAGCTTAGGGCAGGGGGCTTTGGGCTACACCTTC
CDR3aa: CASSLGQGALGYTF

j_gene: TRBJ1-1
v_gene: TRBV19
abundance: NA
d_gene: TRBD1
CDR3nt: TGTGCCAGTAGTACCCTGGACAGGGCTGTAGTAGCTTTCTTT
CDR3aa: CASSTLDRAVVAFF